These T cell receptor beta chains were read from a single sample in a study of cytomegalovirus exposure and HLA in healthy donors. Clones were sequenced by immunoSEQ multiplex PCR, and TCRdb holds only the in-frame ones, with some missing. Of about 330,000 clones listed, around 87% are singletons. Material for sequencing was PBMCs. These receptors were obtained from a young woman in good health and CMV-seropositive. Both conserved end residues are part of each CDR3. The D gene is left open where the match is weak. The listing skips clone size in some rows; elsewhere it reads once, few, many or a size class.

CDR3nt	CDR3aa	v_gene	d_gene	j_gene	abundance
TGCGCCAGCAGCCTTACCGGGGCTTCGGGAAACACCATATATTTT	CASSLTGASGNTIYF	TRBV4-3	-	TRBJ1-3	-
TGTGCCAGCAGCCAAGGGGCTAGCGGGAGTTACGAGCAGTACTTC	CASSQGASGSYEQYF	TRBV4-2	TRBD2	TRBJ2-7	-
TGTGCCAGCAGCTTAGTGGGGCTAGGCTACGGGGAGCTGTTTTTT	CASSLVGLGYGELFF	TRBV7-6	-	TRBJ2-2	few
TGTGCCAGCTCACCTAAAGGGTTTACTAGTGACTATGGCTACACCTTC	CASSPKGFTSDYGYTF	TRBV18	-	TRBJ1-2	-
TGTGCCAGCAGCGTAGCTGGACAGGTGGGCCAGGAGACCCAGTACTTC	CASSVAGQVGQETQYF	TRBV9	TRBD1	TRBJ2-5	-
TGTGCCAGCAGTTCCCACTCTGGGGCCAACGTCCTGACTTTC	CASSSHSGANVLTF	TRBV27	-	TRBJ2-6	-
TGCGCCAGCAGCACCCAGGGCCCTCAAGAGACCCAGTACTTC	CASSTQGPQETQYF	TRBV5-1	-	TRBJ2-5	-
TGTGCCAGCTCACCAACAGGGAACTTGAACACTGAAGCTTTCTTT	CASSPTGNLNTEAFF	TRBV18	-	TRBJ1-1	-
TGTGCCAGCAGCTTTAACGACAGGGATCAGCCCCAGCATTTT	CASSFNDRDQPQHF	TRBV7-9	TRBD1	TRBJ1-5	many
TGTGCCAGCAGCTTTTACCCCTCTGGGGCCAACGTCCTGACTTTC	CASSFYPSGANVLTF	TRBV7-2	-	TRBJ2-6	-
TGTGCCAGCAGCTTAAGGGGGAGGGCCGGTCTCTACGAGCAGTACTTC	CASSLRGRAGLYEQYF	TRBV7-6	-	TRBJ2-7	-
TGTGCCAGCAGTTTATTCCGACAGCTAATCAACTATGGCTACACCTTC	CASSLFRQLINYGYTF	TRBV28	-	TRBJ1-2	-
TGCGCCAGCAGCCCGCGGGACTCGAGCTCTGGAAACACCATATATTTT	CASSPRDSSSGNTIYF	TRBV5-1	-	TRBJ1-3	-
TGTGCCAGCAGCTGGGGACAGGCCCCATACTTC	CASSWGQAPYF	TRBV7-2	TRBD1	TRBJ1-2	-
TGTGCCAGCAGTGAAGACAGGGGGTATGGAAACACCATATATTTT	CASSEDRGYGNTIYF	TRBV2	TRBD1	TRBJ1-3	-
TGTGCCAGCAGTTTATCTGGCCTCACCTACGAGCAGTACTTC	CASSLSGLTYEQYF	TRBV27	-	TRBJ2-7	-
TGTGCCAGCAGTAGGGTGAGAGGCTACGAGCAGTACTTC	CASSRVRGYEQYF	TRBV6-5	-	TRBJ2-7	-
TGTGCCACCAGCAGAGATCGAAACAATCAGCCCCAGCATTTT	CATSRDRNNQPQHF	TRBV15	-	TRBJ1-5	-
TGTGCCAGCAGCCATGGGACAGGGCGAGACTACGAGCAGTACTTC	CASSHGTGRDYEQYF	TRBV6-1	TRBD1	TRBJ2-7	-
TGTGCCAGCAGCTTTAACCTTGGGACCCAGTACTTC	CASSFNLGTQYF	TRBV5-6	-	TRBJ2-5	-
TGTGCCAGCAGCTTAGAACTGGGTTCAGCTTATGGCTTCGGTGCTGTCGAAGCTTTCTTT	CASSLELGSAYGFGAVEAFF	TRBV11-2	-	TRBJ1-1	once
TGTGCCAGCAGCCCCGCCCCGAGGGGGGGATTGAACACCGGGGAGCTGTTTTTT	CASSPAPRGGLNTGELFF	TRBV7-3	-	TRBJ2-2	-
TGTGCCAGCAGCGGCGGGACAGGGGGCCCCTACGAGCAGTACTTC	CASSGGTGGPYEQYF	TRBV7-8	TRBD1	TRBJ2-7	once
TGTGCCAGCACCTTACAGGGGATCTATAATTCACCCCTCCACTTT	CASTLQGIYNSPLHF	TRBV13	TRBD1	TRBJ1-6	many
TGTGCCAGCAGTCCTTGGAGCGGAGTCACGGGCACCGGGGAGCTGTTTTTT	CASSPWSGVTGTGELFF	TRBV2	-	TRBJ2-2	-
TGTGCCAGCAGTTACTCGAGCTACGAAAAACTGTTTTTT	CASSYSSYEKLFF	TRBV6-5	-	TRBJ1-4	few
TGTGCCAGCAGCATGACAGGTTTGGGATACAATGAGCAGTTCTTC	CASSMTGLGYNEQFF	TRBV7-3	-	TRBJ2-1	-
TGTGCCAGCAGCTTAGTTGGAGGGGGCTACGAGCAGTACTTC	CASSLVGGGYEQYF	TRBV7-2	-	TRBJ2-7	-
TGTGCCAGCTCACCAGAGACTAACTTTAACACCGGGGAGCTGTTTTTT	CASSPETNFNTGELFF	TRBV18	-	TRBJ2-2	once
TGTGCCAGCAGCGTAAACCCAGAAAGAACCAATGAGCAGTTCTTC	CASSVNPERTNEQFF	TRBV9	-	TRBJ2-1	-
TGTGCCAGCGGCGGGACAGGGTACACCGGGGAGCTGTTTTTT	CASGGTGYTGELFF	TRBV25-1	TRBD1	TRBJ2-2	-
TGTGCCAGCAGCGTTGGACAGGTTTACTCTGAAGCTTTCTTT	CASSVGQVYSEAFF	TRBV5-8	TRBD1	TRBJ1-1	-
TGTGCCAGCAGCTTGGAGGGGTTAGGCTACACCTTC	CASSLEGLGYTF	TRBV5-4	-	TRBJ1-2	-
TGTGCCAGCAGCAGCGAGGGACTAGCCGCTAGCACAGATACGCAGTATTTT	CASSSEGLAASTDTQYF	TRBV9	TRBD2	TRBJ2-3	once
TGCAGCGGACTCCAAGGGGGAGGTCTATACAATGAGCAGTTCTTC	CSGLQGGGLYNEQFF	TRBV29-1	-	TRBJ2-1	-
TGTGCCAGCAGCCAGGGTGGGCCCTACGAGCAGTACTTC	CASSQGGPYEQYF	TRBV4-2	-	TRBJ2-7	-
TGTGCCAGCAGCTTACGCGGGGGGGGCACAGATACGCAGTATTTT	CASSLRGGGTDTQYF	TRBV7-8	TRBD2	TRBJ2-3	-
TGTGCCAGCAGGGGACAGCGGCCTTATAGCAATCAGCCCCAGCATTTT	CASRGQRPYSNQPQHF	TRBV28	TRBD1	TRBJ1-5	once
TGTGCCAGCACATCGAGGGACATTAGGAACACCATATATTTT	CASTSRDIRNTIYF	TRBV7-2	-	TRBJ1-3	-
TGCGCCAGCAGCTTGGGGGCCGGGGGGAGGAGGATCACAGATACGCAGTATTTT	CASSLGAGGRRITDTQYF	TRBV5-1	TRBD2	TRBJ2-3	-
TGTGCCAGCAGGCCTGAGCAGTTCTTC	CASRPEQFF	TRBV2	-	TRBJ2-1	-
TGCGCCAGCAGCCAACTGACAGGGCCGGTCGGGGAGCAGTACTTC	CASSQLTGPVGEQYF	TRBV4-1	TRBD1	TRBJ2-7	-